This T cell receptor beta chain was sequenced for a study of shared clonotypes between healthy human individuals. Study results and caveats: Naive CD4 clonotype sharing across several donors was around 5.5%.

This CDR3 contains 15 residues. CDR1 SGHTA and CDR2 FQGNSA come from the germline V gene. Trimming at V came to 1 base and at J to 5 bases, leaving 6 bases not matched to a gene. Details on this clone: Its cognate antigen is unknown.

Data came from immunoSEQ multiplex PCR; TCRdb stores just in-frame clones and leaves some out. The sample has about 2.4 million clones; over 85% are singletons. This sequence was found in a man aged 18 to 35 in good health. Some clones in this sample may be carry-over from other donors' samples. This rearrangement joins TRBV7-2 to TRBJ2-7; the match to TRBD2 covers 9 bases. The sequencing sample was made of naive CD4+ T cells from PBMCs. Subset of the sample: CD45RA+ positively selected. In nucleotides, the CDR3 is TGTGCCAGCAGCTTAGTGGTAGCGGGAGTCCACGAGCAGTACTTC. It codes for CASSLVVAGVHEQYF.